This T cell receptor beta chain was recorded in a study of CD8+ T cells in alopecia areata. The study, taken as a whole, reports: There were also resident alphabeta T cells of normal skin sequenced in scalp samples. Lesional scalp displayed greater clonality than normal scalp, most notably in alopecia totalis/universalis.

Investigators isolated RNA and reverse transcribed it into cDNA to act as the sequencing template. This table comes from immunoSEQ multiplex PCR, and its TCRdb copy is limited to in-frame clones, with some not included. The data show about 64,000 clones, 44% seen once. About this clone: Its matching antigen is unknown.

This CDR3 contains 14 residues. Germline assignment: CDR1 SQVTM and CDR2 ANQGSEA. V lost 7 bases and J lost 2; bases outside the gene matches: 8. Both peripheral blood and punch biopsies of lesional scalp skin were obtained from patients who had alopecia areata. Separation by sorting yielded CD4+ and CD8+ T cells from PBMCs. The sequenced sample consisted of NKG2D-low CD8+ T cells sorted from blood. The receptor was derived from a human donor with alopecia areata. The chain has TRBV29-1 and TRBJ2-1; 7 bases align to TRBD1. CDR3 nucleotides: TGCAGCGGAAACCAACAGGGGACCTACAATGAGCAGTTCTTC. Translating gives CSGNQQGTYNEQFF.